The clone carrying this T cell receptor beta chain was seen a few times. Its antigen is not identified. This entry is derived from a study of blood T cells in healthy people across ages. Study-level findings and limits: Long-lived and aged donors differed, with more naive CD4+ cells and higher diversity in the long-lived. It was found that TCR beta diversity correlated strongly with the percentage of naive T cells.

Each donor was a healthy Caucasian individual from Russia, aged roughly 6 to 100. PCR was performed a second time for about 7 to 11 cycles using a sample-barcoded 5' primer and a J-beta primer mix. TCRdb fed the 5' RACE reads into MiXCR, producing one record per CDR3 protein. The sample has approximately 730,000 distinct CDR3 sequences; about 48% are singletons. The sequence derives from an older man in good health. The sequenced material came from blood.

The CDR3 here is CASSLETSGTDTQYF. The DNA of the CDR3 is TGTGCCAGCAGCTTAGAAACTAGCGGGACAGATACGCAGTATTTT. V and J are TRBV7-6 and TRBJ2-3; the match to TRBD2 covers 9 bases. CDR3 length equals 15 residues. Germline assignment: CDR1 SGHVS and CDR2 FNYEAQ. V lost 1 base and J lost 3; bases outside the gene matches: 2.